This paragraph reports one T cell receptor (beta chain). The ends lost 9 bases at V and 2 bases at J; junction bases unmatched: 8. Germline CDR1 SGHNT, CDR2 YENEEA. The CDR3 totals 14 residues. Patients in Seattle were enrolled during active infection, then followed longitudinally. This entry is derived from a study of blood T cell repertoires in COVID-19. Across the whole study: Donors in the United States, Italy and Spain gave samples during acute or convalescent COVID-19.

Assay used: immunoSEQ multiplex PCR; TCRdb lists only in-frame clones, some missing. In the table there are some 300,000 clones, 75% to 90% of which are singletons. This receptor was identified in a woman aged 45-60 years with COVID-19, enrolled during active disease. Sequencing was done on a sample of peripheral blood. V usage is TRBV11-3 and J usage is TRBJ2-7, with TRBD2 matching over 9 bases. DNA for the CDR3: TGTGCCAGTAAAGCGGGAGGAGGCACCTACGAGCAGTACTTC. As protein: CASKAGGGTYEQYF.